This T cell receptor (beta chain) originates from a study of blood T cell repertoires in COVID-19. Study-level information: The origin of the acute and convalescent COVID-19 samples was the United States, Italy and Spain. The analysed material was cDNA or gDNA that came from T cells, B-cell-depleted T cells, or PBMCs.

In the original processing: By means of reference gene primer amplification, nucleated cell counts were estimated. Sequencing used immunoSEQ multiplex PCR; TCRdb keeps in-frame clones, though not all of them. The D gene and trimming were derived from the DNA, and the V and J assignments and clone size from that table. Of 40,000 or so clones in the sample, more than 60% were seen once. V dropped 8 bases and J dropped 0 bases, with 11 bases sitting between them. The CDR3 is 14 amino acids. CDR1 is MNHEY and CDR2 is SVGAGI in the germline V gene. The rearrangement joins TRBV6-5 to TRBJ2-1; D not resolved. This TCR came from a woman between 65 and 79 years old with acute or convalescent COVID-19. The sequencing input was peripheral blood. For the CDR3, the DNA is TGTGCCAGCGGCCCCAGCGTCTCCTACAATGAGCAGTTCTTC. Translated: CASGPSVSYNEQFF.